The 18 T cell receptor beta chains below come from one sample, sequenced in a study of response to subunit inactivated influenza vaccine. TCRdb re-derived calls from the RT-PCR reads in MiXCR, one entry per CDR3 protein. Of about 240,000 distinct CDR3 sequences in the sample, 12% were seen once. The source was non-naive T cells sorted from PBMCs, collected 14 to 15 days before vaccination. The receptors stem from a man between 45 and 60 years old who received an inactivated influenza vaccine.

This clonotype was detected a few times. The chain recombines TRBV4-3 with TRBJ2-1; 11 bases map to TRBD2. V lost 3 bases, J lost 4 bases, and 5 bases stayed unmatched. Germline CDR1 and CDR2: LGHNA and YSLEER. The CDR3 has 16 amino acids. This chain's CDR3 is CASSHSGGAFYNEQFF. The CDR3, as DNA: TGCGCCAGCAGCCATAGCGGGGGGGCCTTTTACAATGAGCAGTTCTTC.

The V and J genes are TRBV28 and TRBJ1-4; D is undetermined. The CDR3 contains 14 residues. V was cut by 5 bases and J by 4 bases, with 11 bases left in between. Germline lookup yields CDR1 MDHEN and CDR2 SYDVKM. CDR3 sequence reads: CASSLSGRNEKLFF. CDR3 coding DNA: TGTGCCAGCAGTCTCTCGGGTCGTAATGAAAAACTGTTTTTT.

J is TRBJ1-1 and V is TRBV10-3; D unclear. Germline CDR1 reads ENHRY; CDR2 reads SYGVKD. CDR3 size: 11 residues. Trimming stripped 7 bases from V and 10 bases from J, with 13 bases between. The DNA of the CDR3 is TGTGCCATCAAGGCGGCCGGGTTAGCTTTCTTT. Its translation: CAIKAAGLAFF.

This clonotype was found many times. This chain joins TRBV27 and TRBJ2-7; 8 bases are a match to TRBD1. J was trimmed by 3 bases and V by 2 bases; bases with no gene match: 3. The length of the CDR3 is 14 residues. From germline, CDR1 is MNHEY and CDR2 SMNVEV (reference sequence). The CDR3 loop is CASSLAGTGYEQYF. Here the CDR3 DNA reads TGTGCCAGCAGTTTAGCCGGGACAGGCTACGAGCAGTACTTC.

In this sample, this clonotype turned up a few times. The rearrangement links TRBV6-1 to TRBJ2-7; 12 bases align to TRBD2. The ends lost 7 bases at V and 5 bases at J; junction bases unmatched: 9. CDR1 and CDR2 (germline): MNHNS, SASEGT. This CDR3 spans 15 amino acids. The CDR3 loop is CASTPTSGGIHEQYF. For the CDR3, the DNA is TGTGCCAGCACCCCGACTAGCGGGGGTATCCACGAGCAGTACTTC.

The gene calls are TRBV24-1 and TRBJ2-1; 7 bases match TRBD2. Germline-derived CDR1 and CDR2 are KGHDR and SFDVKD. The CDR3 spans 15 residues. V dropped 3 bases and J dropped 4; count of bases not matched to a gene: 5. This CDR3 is CATSDGGRVYNEQFF. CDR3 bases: TGTGCCACCAGTGATGGTGGGAGGGTATACAATGAGCAGTTCTTC.

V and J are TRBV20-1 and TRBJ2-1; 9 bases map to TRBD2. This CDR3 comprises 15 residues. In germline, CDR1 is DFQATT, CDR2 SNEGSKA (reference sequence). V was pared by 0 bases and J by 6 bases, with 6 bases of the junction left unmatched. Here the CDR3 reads CSARDFEGLANEQFF. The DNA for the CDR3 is TGCAGTGCTAGAGATTTTGAGGGACTAGCCAATGAGCAGTTCTTC.

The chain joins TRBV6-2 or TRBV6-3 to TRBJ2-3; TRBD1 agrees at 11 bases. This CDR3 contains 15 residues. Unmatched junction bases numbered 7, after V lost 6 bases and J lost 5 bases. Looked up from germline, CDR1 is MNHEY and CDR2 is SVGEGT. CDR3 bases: TGTGCCAGCAGGGCTTGGACAGGGGGCGAAGATACGCAGTATTTT. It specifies CASRAWTGGEDTQYF.

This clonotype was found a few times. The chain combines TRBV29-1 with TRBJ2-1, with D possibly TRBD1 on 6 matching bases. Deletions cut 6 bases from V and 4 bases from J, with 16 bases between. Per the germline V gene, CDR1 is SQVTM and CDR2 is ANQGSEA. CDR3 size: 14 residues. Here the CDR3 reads CSVDPDRTYNEQFF. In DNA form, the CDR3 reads TGCAGCGTGGATCCCGACAGGACATACAATGAGCAGTTCTTC.

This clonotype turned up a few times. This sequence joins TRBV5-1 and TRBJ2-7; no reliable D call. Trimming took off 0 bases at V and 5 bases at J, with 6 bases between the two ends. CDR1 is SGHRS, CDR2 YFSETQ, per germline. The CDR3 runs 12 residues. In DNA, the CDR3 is TGCGCCAGCAGCTTGGCCAACCACGAGCAGTACTTC. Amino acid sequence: CASSLANHEQYF. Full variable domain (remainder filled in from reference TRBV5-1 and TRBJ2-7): KAGVTQTPRYLIKTRGQQVTLSCSPISGHRSVSWYQQTPGQGLQFLFEYFSETQRNKGNFPGRFSGRQFSNSRSEMNVSTLELGDSALYLCASSLANHEQYFGPGTRLTVT.

The CDR3 loop reads CASSLVPGAREQFF. CDR3 bases: TGCGCCAGCAGCTTGGTGCCGGGGGCGAGAGAGCAGTTCTTC. The chain is built from TRBV5-1 and TRBJ2-1; D assignment may be TRBD1 or TRBD2 (6 bases each). The germline V and J ends were trimmed by 0 bases and 10 bases, with 14 bases remaining between them. Germline V lookup: CDR1 SGHRS, CDR2 YFSETQ. The CDR3 has 14 amino acids.

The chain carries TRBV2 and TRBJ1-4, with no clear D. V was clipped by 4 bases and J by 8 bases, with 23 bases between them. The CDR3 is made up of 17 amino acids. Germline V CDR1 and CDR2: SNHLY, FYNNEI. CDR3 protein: CASSATGILKLEEKLFF. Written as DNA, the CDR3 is TGTGCCAGCAGTGCCACCGGGATCCTCAAACTAGAAGAAAAACTGTTTTTT.

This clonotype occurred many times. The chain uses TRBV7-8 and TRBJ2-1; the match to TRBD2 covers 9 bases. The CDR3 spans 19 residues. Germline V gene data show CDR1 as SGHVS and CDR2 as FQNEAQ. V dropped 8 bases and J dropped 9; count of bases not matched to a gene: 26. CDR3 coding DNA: TGTGCCAGCGGGAGCTTAGTGTGGGGCCTAGCGGGGAAAAGTGGTGAGCAGTTCTTC. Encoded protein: CASGSLVWGLAGKSGEQFF.

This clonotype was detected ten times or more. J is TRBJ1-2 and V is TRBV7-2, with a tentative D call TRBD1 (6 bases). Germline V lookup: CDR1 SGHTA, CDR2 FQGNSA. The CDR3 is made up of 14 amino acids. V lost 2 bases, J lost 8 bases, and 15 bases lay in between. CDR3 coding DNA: TGTGCCAGCAGCTTACGGGGGGCACTTCAAGGCTACACCTTC. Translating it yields CASSLRGALQGYTF.

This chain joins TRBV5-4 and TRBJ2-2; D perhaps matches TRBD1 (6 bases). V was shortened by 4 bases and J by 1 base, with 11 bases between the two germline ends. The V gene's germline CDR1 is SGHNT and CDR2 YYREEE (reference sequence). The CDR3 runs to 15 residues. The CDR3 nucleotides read TGTGCCAGCAGCGTCGGGACATTGAACACCGGGGAGCTGTTTTTT. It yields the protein CASSVGTLNTGELFF. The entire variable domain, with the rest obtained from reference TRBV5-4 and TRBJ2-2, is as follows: ETGVTQSPTHLIKTRGQQVTLRCSSQSGHNTVSWYQQALGQGPQFIFQYYREEENGRGNFPPRFSGLQFPNYSSELNVNALELDDSALYLCASSVGTLNTGELFFGEGSRLTVL.

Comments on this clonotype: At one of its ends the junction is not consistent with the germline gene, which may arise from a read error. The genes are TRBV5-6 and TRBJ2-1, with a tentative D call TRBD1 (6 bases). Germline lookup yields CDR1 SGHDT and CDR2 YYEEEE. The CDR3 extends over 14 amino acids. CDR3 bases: TGTGCCATCAGCCCGGGACACTACCCCGATGAGCAGTTCTTC. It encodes CAISPGHYPDEQFF.

CDR3 nucleotides: TGTGCCAGCAGCTCGGGACCGGGACTAGCGGATGGAGAGACCCAGTACTTC. Residues: CASSSGPGLADGETQYF. The V call is TRBV5-4, the J call TRBJ2-5; 11 nucleotides match TRBD2. Unmatched junction bases numbered 11, after V lost 3 bases and J lost 4 bases. Germline CDR1 SGHNT, CDR2 YYREEE (reference sequence). The CDR3 length is 17 residues.

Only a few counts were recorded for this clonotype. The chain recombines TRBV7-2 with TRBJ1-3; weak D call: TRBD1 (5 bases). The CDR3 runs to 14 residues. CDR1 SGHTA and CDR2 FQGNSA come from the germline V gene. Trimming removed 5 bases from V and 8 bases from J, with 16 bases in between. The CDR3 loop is CASSRGSGLYTIYF. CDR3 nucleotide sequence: TGTGCCAGCAGCCGTGGGTCGGGGCTGTACACCATATATTTT.